This T cell receptor beta chain was identified in a study of blood T cell repertoires in COVID-19. Overall study: Samples of COVID-19 (acute and convalescent) were obtained from the United States, Italy and Spain. Nucleic acid was either cDNA or gDNA, and it came from T cells, B-cell-depleted T cells, or PBMCs.

Per the study methods: Amplification of reference gene primers was used by the study to estimate nucleated cell counts. TCRdb keeps only in-frame clones here, not all; method: immunoSEQ multiplex PCR. D and trimming come from the DNA, and the V and J calls and clone size come from that table. The sample consists of some 200,000 clones, 88% of them appearing once. The CDR3 has 14 residues. Trimming left V 2 bases short and J 4 bases short, with 12 bases between. Germline assignment: CDR1 MNHEY and CDR2 SMNVEV (reference sequence). This TCR was recovered from a man aged 18 to 35 with active or convalescent COVID-19. The sample consisted of peripheral blood. The V and J genes are TRBV27 and TRBJ2-7; no clear D gene. The CDR3 DNA is TGTGCCAGCAGTTTAGGGCCCATGGAATACGAGCAGTACTTC. Amino acids: CASSLGPMEYEQYF.